This T cell receptor beta chain was sequenced during a study of OX40 agonist ivuxolimab in advanced cancers. Study as a whole: Three patients, one with hepatocellular carcinoma and two with cutaneous melanoma, achieved partial responses.

This CDR3 is 15 amino acids long. Profiled with immunoSEQ multiplex PCR; TCRdb holds only in-frame clones, not every one. The data hold some 50,000 clones, with approximately 86% observed a single time. This chain uses TRBV21-1 with TRBJ1-1. TRBV21-1 is tagged as a pseudogene. The material was CD4+ or CD8+ T cells sorted from blood, obtained in a trial of the OX40 agonist ivuxolimab. The origin of this receptor is an adult with an advanced solid tumor such as melanoma, head and neck, liver or kidney cancer. In DNA form, the CDR3 reads TGTGCCAGCAGCAAAGGAGGGAGAATGAACACTGAAGCTTTCTTT. This gives the protein CASSKGGRMNTEAFF.